These 20 T cell receptor beta chains were all obtained from the same sample, sequenced in a study of Tregs in tolerant kidney transplant recipients. Sequencing used immunoSEQ multiplex PCR; TCRdb keeps in-frame clones, though not all of them. The sample records about 240,000 clones, roughly four fifths being singletons. The sample taken for sequencing was CD4+ T cells from blood. These receptors all stem from a human donor in good health.

The CDR3 sequence is CASRKQGYEQYF. Here the CDR3 DNA reads TGTGCCAGCAGGAAACAGGGCTACGAGCAGTACTTC. V gene TRBV6-6 combines with J gene TRBJ2-7; D perhaps matches TRBD1 (6 bases). V gave up 6 bases and J gave up 3 bases, with 9 bases separating them. The CDR3 totals 12 residues. Per germline, CDR1 MNHNY and CDR2 SVGAGI (reference sequence).

The rearrangement uses TRBV5-6 and TRBJ1-1; tentative D call: TRBD1 (6 bases). V lost 4 bases, J lost 1 base, and 11 bases lay in between. Germline CDR1 SGHDT, CDR2 YYEEEE. The CDR3 extends over 14 amino acids. CDR3 in DNA: TGTGCCAGCAGCCACGGGACAAGGAACACTGAAGCTTTCTTT. Its translation is CASSHGTRNTEAFF.

The chain links TRBV9 to TRBJ2-1, with D hard to call. Trimming shortened V by 0 bases and J by 7 bases, and 14 bases separated the two germline ends. CDR3 length equals 15 residues. From germline, CDR1 is SGDLS and CDR2 YYNGEE. The CDR3 loop is CASSVDLRSENEQFF. The CDR3, as DNA: TGTGCCAGCAGCGTAGACCTGCGGAGTGAGAATGAGCAGTTCTTC.

CDR3 DNA: TGCGCCAGCAGCTTTTATAGGATGGCGGTCCAGGGATTGAGGTGGGAGCAGTTCTTC. This gives the protein CASSFYRMAVQGLRWEQFF. The chain uses TRBV5-1 and TRBJ2-1, with D perhaps matching TRBD1 (5 bases). The CDR3 is 19 residues long. The germline V gene encodes CDR1 SGHRS and CDR2 YFSETQ. V lost 2 bases and J 10 bases, leaving 31 bases between the germline ends.

The chain is built from TRBV30 and TRBJ2-7; D might be TRBD1 (6 bases). Germline CDR1 GTSNPN, CDR2 SVGIG (reference sequence). Trimming took 0 bases from V and 4 from J, leaving 25 bases between them. The CDR3 sequence is 18 residues long. This chain's CDR3 is CAWSVRSVRGYGNYEQYF. Here the CDR3 DNA reads TGTGCCTGGAGTGTACGTAGTGTCAGGGGTTATGGCAATTACGAGCAGTACTTC.

The chain carries TRBV6-5 and TRBJ2-7; 7 bases map to TRBD1. Unmatched junction bases numbered 9, after V lost 5 bases and J lost 5 bases. The CDR3 loop spans 14 amino acids. Germline V gene data show CDR1 as MNHEY and CDR2 as SVGAGI. DNA of the CDR3: TGTGCCAGCAGTCCGACAGGGTTCGGGGACGAGCAGTACTTC. Its protein is CASSPTGFGDEQYF.

The chain carries TRBV27 and TRBJ2-7; 8 bases align to TRBD1. There are 18 residues in the CDR3. Germline V gives CDR1 MNHEY, CDR2 SMNVEV (reference sequence). J was trimmed by 5 bases and V by 2 bases; bases with no gene match: 17. Here the CDR3 DNA reads TGTGCCAGCAGTTTAACCCCTCCCCCGACAGGGGAGGCCCACGAGCAGTACTTC. It encodes CASSLTPPPTGEAHEQYF.

The chain uses TRBV7-9 and TRBJ1-1; 7 bases align to TRBD1. This CDR3 is 14 amino acids long. The germline V gene encodes CDR1 SEHNR and CDR2 FQNEAQ (reference sequence). J lost 4 bases, V lost 7 bases, and 9 bases had no gene match. The CDR3, as DNA: TGTGCCAGCATCCAACAGGGGAGAGGCACTGAAGCTTTCTTT. This codes for CASIQQGRGTEAFF.

The chain joins TRBV19 to TRBJ2-1, with D perhaps TRBD2 (5 bases). V was pared by 6 bases and J by 3 bases, with 18 bases between. CDR1 is LNHDA, CDR2 SQIVND, per germline (reference sequence). The CDR3 sequence is 16 residues long. The CDR3 region has the DNA TGTGCCAGTAGCAACGGCAGGAGGACCCTCTACAATGAGCAGTTCTTC. It specifies CASSNGRRTLYNEQFF.

The gene calls are TRBV5-4 and TRBJ2-5; D is unclear. Trimming took 1 base from V and 3 from J, leaving 4 bases between them. The germline V gene encodes CDR1 SGHNT and CDR2 YYREEE (reference sequence). The CDR3 length is 12 residues. The CDR3 coding sequence is TGTGCCAGCAGCTTGTTGGAAGAGACCCAGTACTTC. This encodes CASSLLEETQYF.

The chain has TRBV6-1 and TRBJ1-2; D call uncertain. The CDR3 is 10 amino acids. Germline lookup yields CDR1 MNHNS and CDR2 SASEGT. Trimming removed 4 bases at V and 8 bases at J, with 5 bases between. The CDR3, as DNA: TGTGCCAGCAGTGTCCCGGGCTACACCTTC. It codes for CASSVPGYTF.

This clone was seen a few times. The chain has TRBV19 and TRBJ1-6, with D tentatively TRBD1 (6 bases). In germline, CDR1 is LNHDA, CDR2 SQIVND (reference sequence). The V end lost 3 bases, the J end lost 10 bases, and 10 bases lay between the germline ends. The CDR3 loop spans 13 amino acids. The CDR3 loop reads CASSIGQRSPLHF. For the CDR3, the DNA is TGTGCCAGTAGTATTGGACAGCGGTCACCCCTCCACTTT. Together with reference TRBV19 and TRBJ1-6, the CDR3 gives the full variable domain: DGGITQSPKYLFRKEGQNVTLSCEQNLNHDAMYWYRQDPGQGLRLIYYSQIVNDFQKGDIAEGYSVSREKKESFPLTVTSAQKNPTAFYLCASSIGQRSPLHFGNGTRLTVT.

The gene calls are TRBV10-3 and TRBJ2-4, with TRBD1 matching over 9 bases. Germline CDR1 reads ENHRY; CDR2 reads SYGVKD. CDR3 length: 14 amino acids. Germline trimming cut 2 bases from V and 7 bases from J; bases unmatched to any gene: 3. CDR3 sequence (DNA): TGTGCCATCAGTGAGAGGACAGGGGATAACATTCAGTACTTC. Protein: CAISERTGDNIQYF.

V gene TRBV7-8 combines with J gene TRBJ1-4; no firm D call. This CDR3 has 14 residues. The V gene's germline CDR1 is SGHVS and CDR2 FQNEAQ. V shed 1 base and J shed 5 bases, with 8 bases lying between them. The CDR3 DNA reads as TGTGCCAGCAGCTTAGGGTGGCAGAATGAAAAACTGTTTTTT. Its protein is CASSLGWQNEKLFF.

Turning to this clone: Other DNA sequences in the sample encode the same CDR3. This chain connects TRBV9 to TRBJ2-3, with 11 bases identical to TRBD2. V was pared by 0 bases and J by 3 bases, with 6 bases of the junction left unmatched. The CDR3 is made up of 17 amino acids. Per germline, CDR1 SGDLS and CDR2 YYNGEE. The CDR3 DNA reads TGTGCCAGCAGCGTAGGATTAGCGGGGGGGCGTACAGATACGCAGTATTTT. Its protein is CASSVGLAGGRTDTQYF.

CDR3 region: CASSPGLAGAEYQETQYF. The DNA for the CDR3 is TGTGCCAGCAGCCCGGGACTAGCGGGGGCTGAGTACCAAGAGACCCAGTACTTC. V usage is TRBV11-2 and J usage is TRBJ2-5; 14 bases are a match to TRBD2. Germline V CDR1 and CDR2: SGHAT, FQNNGV. The ends lost 5 bases at V and 0 bases at J; junction bases unmatched: 8. The length of the CDR3 is 18 residues.

This clone was counted only a few times. V and J are TRBV25-1 and TRBJ2-1, with D unresolved. V was clipped by 3 bases and J by 0 bases, with 9 bases between them. Germline V gene data show CDR1 as MGHDK and CDR2 as SYGVNS. The CDR3 length is 15 residues. The CDR3 sequence is CASSDRWSSYNEQFF. Written as DNA, the CDR3 is TGTGCCAGCAGTGACCGCTGGAGCTCCTACAATGAGCAGTTCTTC. Complete variable domain (other parts from reference TRBV25-1 and TRBJ2-1): EADIYQTPRYLVIGTGKKITLECSQTMGHDKMYWYQQDPGMELHLIHYSYGVNSTEKGDLSSESTVSRIRTEHFPLTLESARPSHTSQYLCASSDRWSSYNEQFFGPGTRLTVL.

In its sample, this clone was seen once. A read error may account for a junction end that differs from germline. This rearrangement joins TRBV18 to TRBJ1-4; unclear D gene. Germline V gene data show CDR1 as KGHSH and CDR2 as LQKENI. The CDR3 contains 11 residues. The CDR3 reads CASSTSEKLFF. The CDR3 nucleotides are TGTGCCAGCTCTACTAGTGAAAAACTGTTTTTT.

This sequence joins TRBV2 and TRBJ1-2; 8 bases match TRBD1. Germline V gene lookup returns CDR1 SNHLY and CDR2 FYNNEI. The CDR3 sequence is 14 residues long. The junction had 6 bases not matched to a gene; V was cut back by 7 bases and J by 2 bases. The CDR3 DNA sequence: TGTGCCAGCATGGAGCAGGGGGCAAACTATGGCTACACCTTC. Translating gives CASMEQGANYGYTF.

The chain combines TRBV19 with TRBJ1-1; TRBD1 matches 9 bases. The CDR3 totals 17 residues. Losses at the gene ends were 3 bases for V and 3 bases for J; bases not matched to a gene: 11. The germline V gene has CDR1 LNHDA and CDR2 SQIVND (reference sequence). The CDR3 protein is CASSIGGQGHGDTEAFF. In DNA, the CDR3 is TGTGCCAGTAGTATTGGGGGACAGGGCCATGGGGACACTGAAGCTTTCTTT.